The source of this TCR beta chain is a study of Ad26.COV2.S vaccination and SARS-CoV-2 variants. Looking at the study overall: Once or twice, 56 days apart, Ad26.COV2.S was delivered intramuscularly.

Study-wide results and caveats: Whether participants received vaccine or placebo, their non-spike TCR breadth was similar. Vaccinees reportedly had broad spike-specific CD8+ and CD4+ T cell responses.

Clones were sequenced by immunoSEQ multiplex PCR, and TCRdb holds only the in-frame ones, with some missing. In the table there are fewer than 500,000 clones, about nine tenths of which are singletons. Trimming removed 4 bases from V and 6 bases from J, with 20 bases in between. The length of the CDR3 is 15 residues. Per the germline V gene, CDR1 is SGHKS and CDR2 is YYEKEE (reference sequence). Concerning this clone itself: Its target is unknown.

The sample's treatment: some 20 received Ad26.COV2.S at low or high dose, single or two shots; several received placebo; per-sample allocation not given. Sampling happened 63 days after the first vaccine or placebo injection. Its platform was an Ad26 vector, and its expressed antigen was Wuhan-strain SARS-CoV-2 spike. Sample: peripheral blood, taken in a trial of Ad26.COV2.S vaccine versus placebo. The gene calls are TRBV5-5 and TRBJ2-7; D may be TRBD1 or TRBD2 (5 bases each). This TCR derives from a person between 18 and 65 years old who received the Ad26.COV2.S COVID-19 vaccine or a placebo. The CDR3 DNA is TGTGCCAGCAGCAGGACCGGGACGTACCTAGGCGAGCAGTACTTC. Protein: CASSRTGTYLGEQYF.